The clone carrying this TCR beta chain was seen many times. Its antigen is still unknown. From RNA transcripts, TCR beta CDR3 regions were amplified. The HTBI primer set was used in a first-round RT-PCR of the TCR CDR3. MiXCR, run by TCRdb on the multiplex PCR reads, gives a single entry per CDR3 protein. The sample lists about 570,000 distinct CDR3 sequences, 14% occurring once. The data are from a study of T cells in Graves' hyperthyroidism and ophthalmopathy. Turning to the study itself: Sampling of peripheral blood happened at initial diagnosis, prior to any treatment. Study-level findings and limits: Most thyroid-expanded clonotypes above 0.001 were also found in blood.

This clonotype was obtained from a woman in her 40s with Graves' hyperthyroidism. Sequenced sample: blood.

The CDR3 sequence is CASSRDRSTEAFF. The CDR3 bases are TGTGCCAGCAGCAGGGACAGGAGCACTGAAGCTTTCTTT. V and J are TRBV5-8 and TRBJ1-1; 8 bases match TRBD1. The V gene's germline CDR1 is SGHTS and CDR2 YDEGEE. The CDR3 is made up of 13 amino acids. V gave up 4 bases and J gave up 4 bases; unmatched junction bases: 3. Supplemented by reference TRBV5-8 and TRBJ1-1, the full variable domain reads EAGVTQSPTHLIKTRGQQATLRCSPISGHTSVYWYQQALGLGLQFLLWYDEGEERNRGNFPPRFSGRQFPNYSSELNVNALELEDSALYLCASSRDRSTEAFFGQGTRLTVV.